The rows below give T cell receptor beta chains drawn from one sample of a study of early T cells in non-severe SARS-CoV-2 infection. Using its own MiXCR run on the 5' RACE reads, TCRdb lists one record per CDR3 protein. Of 90,000 or so distinct CDR3 sequences listed, 14% to 15% are singletons. What was sequenced was whole blood. Receptor source: an adult who was a healthcare worker with PCR-confirmed SARS-CoV-2 infection or an uninfected control (not recorded which). CDR3s include the opening cysteine and the closing phenylalanine or tryptophan. D genes are given only for firm matches. Clone size appears in some rows only: once, few, many, or a class for an expanded clone.

abundance | j_gene | d_gene | v_gene | CDR3nt | CDR3aa
. | TRBJ2-7 | TRBD1 | TRBV7-6 | TGTGCCAGCAGCTCTCGGGACAGGGGAGGCGAGCAGTACTTC | CASSSRDRGGEQYF
few | TRBJ2-1 | . | TRBV11-1 | TGTGCCAGCAGCTTAGGGGGGGGCCTGACAGAGCCTGAGCAGTTCTTC | CASSLGGGLTEPEQFF
large | TRBJ1-2 | . | TRBV5-1 | TGCGCCAGCAGACCCTTGAGGCGGTCCCTCCGGTATGGCTACACCTTC | CASRPLRRSLRYGYTF
. | TRBJ2-7 | . | TRBV9 | TGTGCCAGCAGCCCCCGTGTGAGCTCCTACGAGCAGTACTTC | CASSPRVSSYEQYF
few | TRBJ1-1 | . | TRBV27 | TGTGCCAGCAGACAAACAGGAAACACTGAAGCTTTCTTT | CASRQTGNTEAFF
. | TRBJ2-1 | TRBD2 | TRBV29-1 | TGCAGCGTTGAAGGGTCTAGCGGGAGTTCCTACAATGAGCAGTTCTTC | CSVEGSSGSSYNEQFF
. | TRBJ1-1 | TRBD1 | TRBV7-2 | TGTGCCAGCAGCTTAGTAGCCGACAGGGGGCCGGTTAACACTGAAGCTTTCTTT | CASSLVADRGPVNTEAFF
many | TRBJ1-1 | . | TRBV6-4 | TGTGCCAGCAGTACGGTTGTAGACACTGAAGCTTTCTTT | CASSTVVDTEAFF
. | TRBJ2-7 | TRBD2 | TRBV7-2 | TGTGCCAGCAGCTTCACTAGCGGGAGCTCCTACGAGCAGTACTTC | CASSFTSGSSYEQYF
many | TRBJ2-7 | . | TRBV2 | TGTGCCAGCAGGCTAGACTCCTACGAGCAGTACTTC | CASRLDSYEQYF
. | TRBJ2-2 | TRBD2 | TRBV20-1 | TGCAGTGCTACTAGCGGGAGCGGGGAGCTGTTTTTT | CSATSGSGELFF
few | TRBJ2-7 | . | TRBV6-2/TRBV6-3 | TGTGCCAGCAGTTACCCCCCGTACGAGCAGTACTTC | CASSYPPYEQYF
. | TRBJ2-1 | . | TRBV5-1 | TGCGCCAGCAGCAGAGAACCCGGGTCCCCGACGGGGGTTTACAATGAGCAGTTCTTC | CASSREPGSPTGVYNEQFF
few | TRBJ1-4 | TRBD1 | TRBV7-9 | TGTGCCAGCAACTACGGGACAGGGGTGGATGAAAAACTGTTTTTT | CASNYGTGVDEKLFF
few | TRBJ2-7 | TRBD2 | TRBV3-1 | TGTGCCAGCAGCCAAGACCCGAGACTAGCGAAGAACTACGAGCAGTACTTC | CASSQDPRLAKNYEQYF
many | TRBJ2-1 | . | TRBV3-1 | TGTGCCAGCAGCCAAGAACCTAGCGTCTACAATGAGCAGTTCTTC | CASSQEPSVYNEQFF
few | TRBJ2-5 | . | TRBV20-1 | TGCAGTGCTAGACGTAGCGGCCAAGAGACCCAGTACTTC | CSARRSGQETQYF
. | TRBJ1-1 | TRBD1 | TRBV27 | TGTGCCAGCAGTTTTGAGGGGCCGGCAGGGGGCCGGGCTGAAGCTTTCTTT | CASSFEGPAGGRAEAFF
few | TRBJ2-1 | TRBD2 | TRBV2 | TGTGCCAGCAGTGGACTAGCGGGAGTAAATGAGCAGTTCTTC | CASSGLAGVNEQFF
. | TRBJ2-1 | . | TRBV5-5 | TGTGCCAGCAGCTTGTTAGCCCATGAGCAGTTCTTC | CASSLLAHEQFF
. | TRBJ2-1 | TRBD2 | TRBV7-9 | TGTGCCAGCAGCCCCACCTACCTTGGTATAGCGGGATGGGGGGATGAGCAGTTCTTC | CASSPTYLGIAGWGDEQFF
. | TRBJ1-6 | . | TRBV5-1 | TGCGCCAGCAGCTTCACCGGGAGCTCCTATAATTCACCCCTCCACTTT | CASSFTGSSYNSPLHF
few | TRBJ2-4 | TRBD1 | TRBV20-1 | TGCAGTGCTAGCATAGGGGGCGGAAACATTCAGTACTTC | CSASIGGGNIQYF
. | TRBJ1-1 | TRBD1 | TRBV5-1 | TGCGCCAGCAGCCCGACGGGGTACAGGGGCACTGAAGCTTTCTTT | CASSPTGYRGTEAFF
medium-sized | TRBJ1-1 | . | TRBV3-1 | TGTGCCAGCAGCCAAGATTATAGAGAAGCTTTCTTT | CASSQDYREAFF
. | TRBJ1-6 | . | TRBV28 | TGTGCCAGCAGTTTTAATATAAGGGCATCACCCCTCCACTTT | CASSFNIRASPLHF
once | TRBJ1-1 | . | TRBV5-1 | TGCGCCAGCAGCCCTGGCGGTGTCACTGAAGCTTTCTTT | CASSPGGVTEAFF
few | TRBJ2-7 | . | TRBV7-9 | TGTGCCAGCAGCCAACAGGTTCGTCCTCCCTACGAGCAGTACTTC | CASSQQVRPPYEQYF
. | TRBJ2-7 | . | TRBV18 | TGTGCCAGCTCACCATCGGACAGCTCCTACGAGCAGTACTTC | CASSPSDSSYEQYF
. | TRBJ2-3 | TRBD2 | TRBV28 | TGTGCCAGCAGTTTATCCGGGACTAGCGCGCGCGACAGGCAGTATTTT | CASSLSGTSARDRQYF
many | TRBJ1-5 | . | TRBV4-2 | TGTGCCAGCAGCCCCCAAGGGGGTGCCCAGGAGCCCCAGCATTTT | CASSPQGGAQEPQHF
few | TRBJ1-4 | . | TRBV5-5 | TGTGCCAGCAGCTTGGATCCAACGCGTAATGAAAAACTGTTTTTT | CASSLDPTRNEKLFF
many | TRBJ1-6 | TRBD1 | TRBV18 | TGTGCCAGCCGCTCCGGGACAGGGAGCTCCTATAATTCACCCCTCCACTTT | CASRSGTGSSYNSPLHF
few | TRBJ2-3 | . | TRBV7-9 | TGTGCCAGCAGCCCCCGGGCAGGCACAGATACGCAGTATTTT | CASSPRAGTDTQYF
few | TRBJ2-5 | . | TRBV7-9 | TGTGCCAGCACTCCACGGCCCAAGGAGACCCAGTACTTC | CASTPRPKETQYF
. | TRBJ2-3 | . | TRBV7-3 | TGTGCCAGCAGCTTAAGCGTAAGCACAGATACGCAGTATTTT | CASSLSVSTDTQYF
. | TRBJ2-7 | . | TRBV2 | TGTGCCAGCAGTGCCGATATCTCCTACGAGCAGTACTTC | CASSADISYEQYF
. | TRBJ2-7 | . | TRBV28 | TGTGCCAGCAGTTTATCCGGACAGCGATACTTC | CASSLSGQRYF
. | TRBJ2-1 | TRBD2 | TRBV7-2 | TGTGCCAGCAGCTCGGGACTAGCGGCCTACAATGAGCAGTTCTTC | CASSSGLAAYNEQFF
. | TRBJ2-1 | TRBD1 | TRBV5-1 | TGCGCCAGCAGCTTCGGGACAGCCAACGAGCAGTTCTTC | CASSFGTANEQFF
. | TRBJ2-5 | . | TRBV10-3 | TGTGCCATCAGTGATAAGGAGACCCAGTACTTC | CAISDKETQYF
few | TRBJ1-4 | . | TRBV15 | TGTGCCACGTCGGGACGGACTAATGAAAAACTGTTTTTT | CATSGRTNEKLFF
. | TRBJ2-3 | . | TRBV20-1 | TGCAGTGCTAGCTTAGACAGTAGCACAGATACGCAGTATTTT | CSASLDSSTDTQYF
many | TRBJ2-3 | TRBD1 | TRBV7-9 | TGTGCCAGCAGCCGCACAGGGGGCCGGAGCACAGATACGCAGTATTTT | CASSRTGGRSTDTQYF
many | TRBJ1-1 | TRBD1 | TRBV20-1 | TGCAGTGCGAAAAACAGGGGAACTGAAGCTTTCTTT | CSAKNRGTEAFF